This record covers a single TCR beta chain. The antigen this receptor binds is unknown. Nothing much larger sits one base from this clone, and base qualities are not available. Receptors were amplified or captured by the immunoSEQ multiplex PCR assay. A mixture of 60 forward primers for TCR Vbeta segments and 13 reverse primers for TCR Jbeta segments was used in the multiplex PCR. The CDR3 region of rearranged TCR beta genes was amplified from genomic DNA with a multiplex PCR assay. The amplified TCR beta libraries were sequenced on the Illumina HiSeq System as 87-base-pair reads. The authors' analysis ran thus. In a later analysis, tens of millions of unique TCR beta chains were counted across the roughly 610 repertoires, and roughly 11 million of these chains were shared by at least two donors. Raw reads were error-corrected and collapsed into unique sequences by a nearest-neighbor algorithm in which closely related sequences were merged to remove PCR and sequencing errors. V, D and J gene segments were assigned by aligning CDR3 sequences to IMGT reference sequences. For a sequence to be retained, a match of at least six nucleotides was required to both a V gene segment and a J gene segment. Rearrangements were called productive when the CDR3 lacked stop codons and stayed in frame with V and J; all others were non-productive. Following IMGT convention, CDR3 was defined as the stretch from the second conserved V-encoded cysteine up to the conserved J-encoded phenylalanine. The earlier analysis of 450 to 750 of the donors excluded any sequence lacking an unambiguous match to a single V gene segment. An earlier analysis of just under 600 of the donors called V segments functional above 56.7% productive rearrangements and segregating when the between-donor standard deviation exceeded 5%. A statistical classification framework was developed to diagnose cytomegalovirus status using the catalog of TCR beta chain sequences. V and J gene assignment, in a later analysis, came from comparing TCR nucleotide sequences with IMGT/GENE-DB human TR gene sequences. A later analysis assigned CDR3 sequences and most-parsimonious VDJ recombination scenarios with the TCRdist pipeline. A later analysis defined each TCR beta chain by its CDR3 amino acid sequence plus V-gene family, and excluded reads lacking a unique V-gene family. As a way to deal with suspected cross-contamination and a sequencing artifact, a later analysis dropped approximately 570 nucleotide sequences that were highly shared and had low generation probability. For each public chain, a later analysis derived a clonal expansion index from normalized ranks of inferred template counts within each repertoire. A later analysis computed generation probabilities with a VDJ recombination model fitted to out-of-frame rearrangements, and checked the results against IGoR. Hypergeometric tests were used in a later analysis to score TCR-TCR, TCR-HLA and TCR-CMV co-occurrence, with a repertoire-size bias correction applied to the TCR pairs. In a later analysis, false discovery rates were estimated by permuting HLA or CMV assignments 20 times. In a later analysis, co-occurring TCRs were grouped using DBSCAN, with TCRdist sequence similarity added in when clustering inside HLA-allele-positive subsets. Repertoires with fewer than 30,000 or more than 120,000 public chains were left out of co-occurrence clustering, as were four to six repertoires with anomalous nucleotide sharing. TCRdb provides this immuneACCESS table in a form limited to in-frame rearrangements. Some clones are lacking; in checked studies, under half of them reflect an unresolved V gene, and why the rest are absent is not known. The V and J calls and clone size are taken from that table; D and trimming were inferred from the DNA. The sample table holds a few hundred thousand clones, of which 70% to 80% were seen once. The ten largest clones take up about 1.9% of the sample.

The cohort comprised several hundred healthy bone marrow donors. Cohort members were all nominally healthy when sampled, although unrecorded immune exposures were likely present. The donor tested CMV seronegative and was one of the 352 seronegative cohort members. A peripheral blood sample was collected from each donor, and TCR beta sequencing was performed on peripheral blood mononuclear cells. The Qiagen DNeasy Blood Extraction Kit was used to extract genomic DNA from the blood cell samples. V is shortened by 5 bases, J by 9 bases, and the region joining them spans 20 bases. Counted from cysteine to phenylalanine, this CDR3 has 14 amino acids. Here the CDR3 DNA is all that survives: 42 bases in frame from base 1. The CDR1 and CDR2 encoded by the germline V gene are SGHNT and YENEEA. These data are taken from a study of cytomegalovirus exposure and HLA in healthy donors (TCRdb year 2017). Background for the entire study: According to an earlier analysis of 587 of the donors, 150 million to 200 million T cells yielded over 90 million unique TCR beta sequences and 276 Gb of sequence data. In addition to the first cohort of 666 subjects, a separate validation cohort of 130 or so different subjects was used. To predict cytomegalovirus infection status, the study brought together high-throughput TCR immunosequencing, statistical association of individual TCRs with disease status, and machine learning. Of the 398 genotyped donors, approximately 83% fell in the genetic ancestry cluster associated with self-reported Caucasian donors. Among over 350 genotyped donors of the cohort, an average of about 240,000 unique TCR beta nucleotide sequences were sequenced per donor, 15% to 20% of them non-productive. All discovery cohort repertoires had been generated on a single sequencing platform. The study used immunosequencing to profile the T cell repertoires of several hundred subjects and linked those repertoires to cytomegalovirus serostatus. Roughly 300 gigabases of sequencing data and around 85 million unique TCR sequences made up an early release that covered about 640 HLA-typed donors. Alongside the repertoire data, information on donor age, sex, ethnicity and CMV serostatus was compiled. HLA typing included class I and class II loci at four-digit resolution. In an earlier analysis of over 550 of the donors, high-throughput TCR beta sequencing was used to judge whether each TCR beta V gene segment behaved as functional or pseudogenic. To study patterns of TCR occurrence, a later analysis re-analyzed previously published TCR beta repertoires from hundreds of donors and added high-resolution HLA genotyping. The later analysis used no new phenotypic data to find candidate immune exposures, relying instead on TCR beta sequences and their occurrence across donors. In a later genetic analysis, genome-wide SNP genotypes for about three fifths of the roughly 670 donors were used, and that subset was treated as a discovery cohort. Typing coverage varied by locus: 629-630 donors for A, B, C, DRB1 and DQB1; approximately 500 for DQA1; over 600 for DPA1; roughly 450 for DPB1. A handful of DR-DQ haplotypes were handled as single units for association and clustering because linkage in the cohort was strong. The study aimed to test whether signatures of past pathogen exposure could be identified by cataloging public T cell receptors. Beyond this particular receptor, the publication reports: When HLA alleles, especially DR and DQ, strongly co-occurred, TCR associations were difficult to assign to individual alleles. Cytomegalovirus status was reported to be diagnosed by the classifier with high specificity and sensitivity in both the original and validation cohorts. Broadly in line with IMGT annotations, most TCR beta V segments showed up in productive rearrangements about 87% or about 30% of the time in an earlier analysis of 587 of the donors. Several of the top co-occurrence clusters appeared to be linked to parvovirus B19, influenza, CMV and Epstein-Barr virus, according to a later analysis. A later analysis found that most CMV-associated TCR beta chains appeared HLA-restricted, with HLA associations seemingly driven largely by CMV exposure. In this cohort, only TCR beta chains were sequenced, and detectable features were limited by the absence of alpha or paired-chain data. In the study, approximately 160 TCR beta chains were listed as associated with cytomegalovirus. Three of the identified cytomegalovirus-associated TCR beta chains were confirmed in vitro to be specific for cytomegalovirus antigens. According to a later genetic analysis, donors in an Asian-associated ancestry cluster had fewer N-insertions in productive TCRs than the roughly 700-donor mean. A further reported finding was that TCR beta sequences accurately predicted the HLA-A and HLA-B alleles for most subjects in the first cohort. A cluster of highly shared sequence variants was judged likely to represent a technical artifact of the sequencing pipeline. The 87-base-pair reads could not distinguish some IMGT-functional V segments, including TRBV6-2 and TRBV6-3, so those segments were excluded. A later analysis found that TCR association rates varied across HLA loci, with DRB1 alleles showing the most associated TCRs and HLA-C alleles the fewest. The only immune exposure information available for the cohort was CMV serostatus. It was suggested by the authors that the approach could potentially be generalized to other disease states and immunological phenotypes. Because counts were too low, about 18 rarely observed V segments, including chromosome 9 orphons, were left out of the earlier analysis of 500 to 750 of the donors. Across donors, most TCR sequences were observed very rarely, whereas some public TCRs were present in many individuals. Roughly uniform sequencing depth across donors was assumed in presence/absence analyses, although this assumption may not hold. A later genetic analysis associated a missense DCLRE1C variant with V-gene and J-gene trimming of TCR beta chains, and an independent cohort replicated the association. Linkage disequilibrium might explain the correlated functional status among segregating V segments, but an unknown experimental factor could not be excluded. At a false discovery rate of 0.05, a later analysis linked 16,951 TCR beta sequences to specific HLA alleles. In a later analysis, HLA-associated TCR beta chains were found to be more clonally expanded and to have lower generation probabilities than equally common non-associated chains. Because some donors lacked HLA typing at each locus, the association tests relied only on the typed subset.

The sample consisted of PBMCs. The clonotype originates from a woman younger than 45 in good health and CMV-seronegative. The sequence is built from TRBV11-3 and TRBJ2-7; TRBD1 might be the D gene, on 6 matching bases. The base sequence is TGTGCCAGCAGCAACCGGGACAAGGTTATGGGGCAGTACTTC. This sequence encodes CASSNRDKVMGQYF.